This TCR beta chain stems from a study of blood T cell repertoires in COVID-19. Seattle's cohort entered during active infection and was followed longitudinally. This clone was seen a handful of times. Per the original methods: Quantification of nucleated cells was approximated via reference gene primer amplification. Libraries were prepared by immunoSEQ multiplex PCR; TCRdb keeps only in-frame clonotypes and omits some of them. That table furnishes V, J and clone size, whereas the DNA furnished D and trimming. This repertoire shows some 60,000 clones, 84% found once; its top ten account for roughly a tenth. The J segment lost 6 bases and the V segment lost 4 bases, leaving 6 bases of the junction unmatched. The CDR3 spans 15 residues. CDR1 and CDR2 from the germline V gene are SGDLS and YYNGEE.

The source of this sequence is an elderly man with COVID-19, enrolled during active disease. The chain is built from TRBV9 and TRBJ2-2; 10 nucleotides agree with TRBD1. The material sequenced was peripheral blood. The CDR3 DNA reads TGTGCCAGCAGCCCAAGGGGACAGGGGCCCGGGGAGCTGTTTTTT. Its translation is CASSPRGQGPGELFF.